What follows is one TCR beta chain and its context. This clonotype occurred many times. Its antigen remains undetermined. Nothing much larger sits one base from this clone, and base qualities are not available. This sample was included in a study of spatial heterogeneity in lung cancer (dated by TCRdb to between 2017 and 2020). In terms of the full investigation: Beta-chain transcripts were consistently detected in greater numbers than alpha-chain transcripts, which likely reflects a higher abundance of beta-chain transcripts. In the raw uncorrected reads, each unique combination of TCR and UMI appeared on average more than ten times. The study quantitatively compared TCR alpha and beta repertoires across multiple tumor regions, matched nontumor lung and blood in non-small cell lung cancer. The study linked features of the TCR repertoire to counts of nonsynonymous mutations, which were determined by whole-exome sequencing of tumor tissue. At surgery, roughly 220 tumor regions, roughly 63 matched nontumor lung samples and 56 PBMC samples were TCR-sequenced for both alpha and beta chains. Beyond this particular receptor, the publication reports: Ubiquitous expanded tumor TCRs were detected in blood more often at tumor resection than at routine follow-up. Confirming at a functional level the hypothesis that regional TCRs recognize regional mutations was considered to require additional single-cell paired TCR alpha and beta sequencing.

Library prep was done by 5' RACE. Instrument on record: NextSeq 500. In the TCR library protocol, a unique molecular identifier was attached to each TCR cDNA molecule so that PCR and sequencing errors could be corrected. The original methods were these. TCR identification, UMI-based error correction and CDR3 extraction were all carried out with Decombinator tools. Expanded TCRs were defined as those above a frequency of 2 per 1,000, corresponding to the top 1% of the tumor frequency distribution. Each repertoire was subsampled 100 times to 5,000 TCRs, after which Renyi diversity was computed with the R vegan package. CDR3 similarity networks were built from amino acid triplet string-kernel similarity, with CDR3s being connected when pairwise similarity was above 0.82. TCRdb reanalyzed the raw reads on its own, using fastp at Q25 for trimming and MiXCR for clone calling, and kept in-frame beta chains. CDR3 protein duplicates are merged, each entry listing the most common genes and DNA. The V and J calls reflect TCRdb's pipeline rather than the authors' work. For this sample the table gives roughly 39,000 distinct CDR3 sequences, of which roughly 5.8% were detected only once. The biggest ten clones account for 11% of the sample.

The sample's time point label, decoded: sample taken at primary tumor resection. Whole RNA extracted from tumor and nontumor lung tissue, or from cryopreserved PBMC samples, was used for TCR sequencing without cell sorting. Donors were 70 or so patients with early-stage, untreated non-small cell lung cancer from the lung TRACERx cohort. Patients were selected for TCR sequencing only if sufficient RNA was available from at least two tumor regions. The germline ends are 9 bases apart after V is trimmed by 5 bases and J by 2 bases. Its CDR3 holds 13 amino acids, cysteine through phenylalanine. Solely the CDR3 DNA is kept, with 39 bases framed from the first base.

The sequence came from a male donor with early-stage non-small cell lung cancer. Source: PBMCs, taken at surgery. The rearranged segments are TRBV12-3 or TRBV12-4 and TRBJ1-2; the D gene cannot be named for sure. The DNA reads as follows: TGTGCCAGCAGTCCCGGGTCGAACTATGGCTACACCTTC. The translation is CASSPGSNYGYTF.